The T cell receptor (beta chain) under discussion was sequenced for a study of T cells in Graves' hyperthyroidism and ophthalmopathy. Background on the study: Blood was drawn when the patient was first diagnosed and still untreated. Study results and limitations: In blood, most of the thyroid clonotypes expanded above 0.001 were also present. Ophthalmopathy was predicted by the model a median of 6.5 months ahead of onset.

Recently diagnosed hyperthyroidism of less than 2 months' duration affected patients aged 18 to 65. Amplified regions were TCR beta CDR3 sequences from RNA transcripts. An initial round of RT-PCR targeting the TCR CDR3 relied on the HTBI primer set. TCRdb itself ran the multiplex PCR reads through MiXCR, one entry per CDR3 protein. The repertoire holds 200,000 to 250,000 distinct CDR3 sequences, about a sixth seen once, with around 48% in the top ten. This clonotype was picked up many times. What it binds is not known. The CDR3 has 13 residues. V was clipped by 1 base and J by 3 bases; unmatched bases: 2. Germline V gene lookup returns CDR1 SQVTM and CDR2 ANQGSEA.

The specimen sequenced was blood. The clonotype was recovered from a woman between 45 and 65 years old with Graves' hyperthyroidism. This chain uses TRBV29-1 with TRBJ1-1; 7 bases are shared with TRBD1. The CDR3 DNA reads TGCAGCGTTGAAGGAGGGGGCCACACTGAAGCTTTCTTT. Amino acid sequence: CSVEGGGHTEAFF.